Following are 7 T cell receptor beta chains from one sample sequenced in a study of beta chain features in type 1 diabetes. Expressed TCRB transcripts got sequenced, as all isolated RNA was reverse transcribed. Produced via immunoSEQ multiplex PCR; TCRdb's table is partial and in-frame only. Of 300,000 to 350,000 clones listed, around 7.6% were seen once; the top ten hold less than 0.45%. The specimen sequenced was central memory CD4+ T cells from blood. These receptors all stem from a woman between 18 and 30 years old in good health.

This clone came up a few times. This chain uses TRBV18 with TRBJ2-7; D tentatively fits TRBD1 or TRBD2 (5 bases each). The CDR3 runs to 15 residues. The V and J ends lost 3 bases and 3 bases respectively, with 15 bases between them. The germline CDR1 and CDR2 sequences are KGHSH and LQKENI. The DNA for the CDR3 is TGTGCCAGCTCACCGGGGCGGGTCACTCTCTACGAGCAGTACTTC. It yields the protein CASSPGRVTLYEQYF.

CDR3 protein: CASSKWTEGYTF. Here the CDR3 DNA reads TGTGCCAGCAGCAAATGGACGGAGGGCTACACCTTC. The V call is TRBV21-1, the J call TRBJ1-2. TRBV21-1 is an annotated pseudogene. The CDR3 runs to 12 residues.

The chain employs TRBV15 and TRBJ1-2, with 7 bases aligning to TRBD1. The CDR3 runs to 14 residues. V lost 1 base and J lost 5; bases outside the gene matches: 4. The V gene's germline CDR1 is LNHNV and CDR2 YYDKDF (reference sequence). The CDR3 here is CATSRGGTDYGYTF. CDR3 in DNA: TGTGCCACCAGCAGAGGCGGGACAGATTATGGCTACACCTTC. Complete variable domain (other parts from reference TRBV15 and TRBJ1-2): DAMVIQNPRYQVTQFGKPVTLSCSQTLNHNVMYWYQQKSSQAPKLLFHYYDKDFNNEADTPDNFQSRRPNTSFCFLDIRSPGLGDTAMYLCATSRGGTDYGYTFGSGTRLTVV.

The table lists this clone with a count of one. The CDR3 loop is CASSVGDYRTGPNTEAFF. In DNA form, the CDR3 reads TGTGCCAGCAGCGTAGGAGATTACAGGACGGGCCCTAACACTGAAGCTTTCTTT. The rearrangement joins TRBV9 to TRBJ1-1; D might be TRBD1 (5 bases). V was clipped by 0 bases and J by 2 bases, with 20 bases between them. Germline loops: CDR1 SGDLS, CDR2 YYNGEE. The length of the CDR3 is 18 residues.

Many counts were recorded for this clone. This sequence joins TRBV10-3 and TRBJ1-1; 9 nucleotides line up with TRBD1. CDR1 ENHRY and CDR2 SYGVKD come from the germline V gene. This CDR3 has 15 residues. Trimming at V came to 4 bases and at J to 6 bases, leaving 9 bases not matched to a gene. As DNA, the CDR3 is TGTGCCATCAGTGGTTACGGACAGGGGAGGGCTGAAGCTTTCTTT. Protein sequence: CAISGYGQGRAEAFF.

This clone showed up just a few times. This rearrangement joins TRBV20-1 to TRBJ2-1; possibly TRBD1 or TRBD2 for D (5 bases each). The CDR3 is 11 residues long. Germline CDR1 DFQATT, CDR2 SNEGSKA (reference sequence). The DNA for the CDR3 is TGCAGCCCCGTACTAGGGGCTGAGCAGTTCTTC. Translating gives CSPVLGAEQFF.

A few counts support this clone. The rearrangement uses TRBV28 and TRBJ1-1; D not resolved. The V and J ends lost 7 bases and 4 bases respectively, with 16 bases between them. The CDR3 loop spans 14 amino acids. Germline V CDR1 and CDR2: MDHEN, SYDVKM. The CDR3 loop is CASNGNDIITEAFF. In nucleotides, the CDR3 is TGTGCCAGCAATGGAAACGACATTATCACTGAAGCTTTCTTT.